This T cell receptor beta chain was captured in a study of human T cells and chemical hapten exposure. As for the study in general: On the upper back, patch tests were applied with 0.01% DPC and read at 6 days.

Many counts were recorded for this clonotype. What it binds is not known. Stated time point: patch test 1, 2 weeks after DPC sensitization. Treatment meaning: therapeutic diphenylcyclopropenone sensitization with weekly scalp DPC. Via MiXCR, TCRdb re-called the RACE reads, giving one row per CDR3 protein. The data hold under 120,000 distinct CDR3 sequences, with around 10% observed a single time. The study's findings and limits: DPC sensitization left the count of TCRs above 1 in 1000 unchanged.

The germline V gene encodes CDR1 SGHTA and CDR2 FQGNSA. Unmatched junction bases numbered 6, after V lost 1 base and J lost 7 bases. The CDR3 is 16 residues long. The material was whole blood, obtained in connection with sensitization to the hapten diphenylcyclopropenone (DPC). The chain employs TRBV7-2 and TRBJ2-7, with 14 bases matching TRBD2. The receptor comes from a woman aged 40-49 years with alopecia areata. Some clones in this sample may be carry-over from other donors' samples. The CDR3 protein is CASSLGGLAGGGEQYF. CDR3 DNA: TGTGCCAGCAGCTTAGGCGGACTAGCGGGAGGAGGGGAGCAGTACTTC.